These 28 T cell receptor beta chains came from one sample sequenced in a study of T-cell reconstitution after alpha-beta-depleted transplantation in children. Broader study findings: Several hundred expanded graft clones reportedly supplied alpha-beta T cells about two months after transplant.

The authors prepared the TCRbeta library with unique molecular identifiers. TCRdb reanalysed the PCR reads using MiXCR and keeps one entry per CDR3 protein. The sample has 30,000 to 40,000 distinct CDR3 sequences; about 7% are singletons. Their antigens are not known. The starting material was peripheral blood, obtained 60 days after TCRalphabeta/CD19-depleted stem cell transplant. Every receptor here comes from a child younger than two who had a stem cell transplant for acute myeloid leukemia, so the T cells may come from the graft donor.

This clonotype has a count of ten or more. The rearrangement uses TRBV11-2 and TRBJ2-2, with D possibly matching TRBD2 (6 bases). The CDR3 contains 19 residues. V lost 1 base to trimming and J lost 5 bases, with 23 bases between them. In germline, CDR1 is SGHAT, CDR2 FQNNGV. The CDR3 reads CASSLVPYGGPYLTGELFF. DNA for the CDR3: TGTGCCAGCAGCTTAGTCCCTTACGGAGGGCCCTACCTGACCGGGGAGCTGTTTTTT.

This clonotype is categorized as medium-sized. V usage is TRBV7-3 and J usage is TRBJ2-1, with 11 bases aligning to TRBD2. V lost 1 base and J lost 10; bases outside the gene matches: 9. This CDR3 contains 16 residues. Germline CDR1 reads SGHTA; CDR2 reads FQGTGA. As DNA, the CDR3 is TGTGCCAGCAGCTTAAGCAGGGTAGCGGGAGGGAAGGAGCAGTTCTTC. It yields the protein CASSLSRVAGGKEQFF.

This clonotype was counted ten times or more. The rearrangement links TRBV9 to TRBJ2-1; 9 bases map to TRBD2. The CDR3 length is 15 residues. The ends lost 0 bases at V and 8 bases at J; junction bases unmatched: 6. Germline V gene data show CDR1 as SGDLS and CDR2 as YYNGEE. The chain's CDR3 is CASSVVAGAGDEQFF. The CDR3 region has the DNA TGTGCCAGCAGCGTAGTAGCGGGGGCAGGGGATGAGCAGTTCTTC. The full variable domain, rest sourced from reference TRBV9 and TRBJ2-1, is DSGVTQTPKHLITATGQRVTLRCSPRSGDLSVYWYQQSLDQGLQFLIQYYNGEERAKGNILERFSAQQFPDLHSELNLSSLELGDSALYFCASSVVAGAGDEQFFGPGTRLTVL.

This clonotype was seen at least ten times. The CDR3: CASSYGTGAQPQHF. The DNA of the CDR3 is TGTGCCAGCAGTTACGGGACAGGGGCACAGCCCCAGCATTTT. The chain recombines TRBV6-5 with TRBJ1-5, with 10 bases identical to TRBD1. The germline V gene has CDR1 MNHEY and CDR2 SVGAGI. J lost 7 bases, V lost 2 bases, and 2 bases had no gene match. This CDR3 region has 14 residues.

This clonotype has ten or more counts. The chain links TRBV6-5 to TRBJ1-2, with 8 bases fitting TRBD1. The germline V gene encodes CDR1 MNHEY and CDR2 SVGAGI. The junction had 4 bases not matched to a gene; V was cut back by 2 bases and J by 8 bases. This CDR3 contains 13 residues. CDR3 DNA: TGTGCCAGCAGTTACGGACAGGGTCGGGGCTACACCTTC. Its translation: CASSYGQGRGYTF.

This clonotype was counted ten times or more. The chain is built from TRBV5-1 and TRBJ1-1; 9 bases agree with TRBD1. After removal of 0 bases from V and 1 base from J, the junction contained 4 bases not matched to a gene. The CDR3 is 16 amino acids. Germline CDR1 is SGHRS and CDR2 is YFSETQ. CDR3 in DNA: TGCGCCAGCAGCTTGGGGGGACAGGGCCCGAACACTGAAGCTTTCTTT. It codes for CASSLGGQGPNTEAFF.

This clonotype was counted ten times or more. The V and J genes are TRBV10-3 and TRBJ2-2, with 11 bases identical to TRBD1. V lost 4 bases, J lost 0 bases, and 4 bases stayed unmatched. Looked up from germline, CDR1 is ENHRY and CDR2 is SYGVKD. The CDR3 covers 17 residues. CDR3 in amino acids: CAISVPGQGANTGELFF. Written as DNA, the CDR3 is TGTGCCATCAGTGTGCCGGGACAGGGGGCGAACACCGGGGAGCTGTTTTTT.

This clonotype appeared many times. The chain employs TRBV3-1 and TRBJ2-5; 9 bases are a match to TRBD1. J lost 0 bases, V lost 1 base, and 6 bases had no gene match. Germline CDR1 and CDR2: LGHDT and YNNKEL (reference sequence). The CDR3 spans 17 residues. DNA for the CDR3: TGTGCCAGCAGCCAAGGACAGGGGGGGTTTTACCAAGAGACCCAGTACTTC. Encoded protein: CASSQGQGGFYQETQYF.

V gene TRBV13 combines with J gene TRBJ2-1; perhaps TRBD1 as D (5 bases). The V end was cut by 2 bases, the J end by 8 bases, with 19 bases between. CDR1 PRHDT and CDR2 FYEKMQ come from the germline V gene (reference sequence). The CDR3 is 16 residues long. Written as DNA, the CDR3 is TGTGCCAGCAGCTTACAGGGTAGGGTCGTATGGGATGAGCAGTTCTTC. This sequence encodes CASSLQGRVVWDEQFF.

This clonotype has at least ten counts. The V and J genes are TRBV11-1 and TRBJ2-3; D gene uncertain. V was pared by 5 bases and J by 0 bases, with 30 bases between. Germline V gene sequence: CDR1 SGHAT, CDR2 FQDESV (reference sequence). This CDR3 comprises 21 residues. The CDR3 spells CASSDYFLRTATATSTDTQYF. CDR3 DNA: TGTGCCAGCAGCGATTATTTCCTACGGACCGCAACAGCTACTAGCACAGATACGCAGTATTTT.

This clonotype has ten or more counts. This chain joins TRBV11-1 and TRBJ2-3; D is unclear. The ends were cut back, 1 base at V and 4 bases at J, with 3 bases in the middle. The germline gives CDR1 SGHAT, CDR2 FQDESV (reference sequence). The CDR3 covers 12 residues. The CDR3 loop is CASSLVADTQYF. The CDR3 nucleotides are TGTGCCAGCAGCTTAGTGGCAGATACGCAGTATTTT.

This clonotype was seen ten or more times. V gene TRBV4-3 combines with J gene TRBJ2-3; the D gene is possibly TRBD1 (5 bases). CDR3 length equals 14 residues. Trimming removed 4 bases from V and 3 bases from J, with 11 bases in between. Germline CDR1 LGHNA, CDR2 YSLEER. In nucleotides, the CDR3 is TGCGCCAGCAGCCGCCGAGACAGTACAGATACGCAGTATTTT. Translating it yields CASSRRDSTDTQYF.

This clonotype was seen at least ten times. V usage is TRBV7-2 and J usage is TRBJ1-2, with 9 bases fitting TRBD1. Germline CDR1 is SGHTA and CDR2 is FQGNSA. The length of the CDR3 is 17 residues. The junction had 12 bases not matched to a gene; V was cut back by 2 bases and J by 5 bases. The CDR3 DNA is TGTGCCAGCAGCTTACAAAATTCTTGGACAGGGGCTTATGGCTACACCTTC. Amino acid sequence: CASSLQNSWTGAYGYTF.

This clonotype is categorized as medium-sized. The V gene is TRBV12-3 or TRBV12-4, the J gene TRBJ2-3; D is perhaps TRBD1 or TRBD2 (5 bases each). CDR3 size: 16 residues. With 4 bases removed from V and 4 bases from J, the gap between germline ends came to 18 bases. CDR3 in amino acids: CASSSSAQVGPDTQYF. The CDR3 DNA is TGTGCCAGCAGTTCCTCCGCACAGGTGGGACCAGATACGCAGTATTTT.

Many counts were recorded for this clonotype. This chain joins TRBV2 and TRBJ2-7; no definite D call. This CDR3 contains 10 residues. Germline CDR1 and CDR2: SNHLY and FYNNEI. Trimming removed 6 bases from V and 3 bases from J, with 3 bases in between. CDR3 nucleotide sequence: TGTGCCAGCAGGATCTACGAGCAGTACTTC. Translated: CASRIYEQYF.

A note on this clonotype: A much larger clone differs by one base, so this may be a read error. The rearrangement joins TRBV12-3 or TRBV12-4 to TRBJ2-1, with D possibly TRBD2 on 5 matching bases. This CDR3 is 17 amino acids long. CDR3 in DNA: TGTACCAGCTGTCCCTCACCCCGTATCCTAGCTGGCAATGAGCAGTTCTTC. Amino acids: CTSCPSPRILAGNEQFF.

This clonotype was counted at least ten times. The chain couples TRBV29-1 to TRBJ2-3, with 11 positions matching TRBD2. Germline V lookup: CDR1 SQVTM, CDR2 ANQGSEA. The V and J ends lost 0 bases and 1 base, in that order; junction bases with no gene match: 18. The CDR3 runs 21 residues. Here the CDR3 DNA reads TGCAGCGTTGAAGATTGGAAGGGACTAGCGGAGCGTTGGTCCGGCACAGATACGCAGTATTTT. Translation gives CSVEDWKGLAERWSGTDTQYF.

This clonotype occurred many times. The V and J genes are TRBV7-9 and TRBJ2-7; the match to TRBD1 covers 8 bases. The CDR3 is made up of 14 amino acids. V shed 3 bases, J shed 5 bases, and the junction held 6 bases outside the gene matches. CDR1 and CDR2 (germline): SEHNR, FQNEAQ (reference sequence). The DNA for the CDR3 is TGTGCCAGCAGCTTTGGGACAGGCGGCCACGAGCAGTACTTC. Translated, it gives CASSFGTGGHEQYF. The whole variable domain, remainder taken from reference TRBV7-9 and TRBJ2-7, is DTGVSQNPRHKITKRGQNVTFRCDPISEHNRLYWYRQTLGQGPEFLTYFQNEAQLEKSRLLSDRFSAERPKGSFSTLEIQRTEQGDSAMYLCASSFGTGGHEQYFGPGTRLTVT.

This rearrangement joins TRBV2 to TRBJ2-1; 10 bases are a match to TRBD2. CDR1 and CDR2 from the germline V gene are SNHLY and FYNNEI. Germline trimming cut 8 bases from V and 9 bases from J; bases unmatched to any gene: 13. The CDR3 is 15 amino acids. As DNA, the CDR3 is TGTGCCAGCGAGCCTCCGCCTAGCGGGAGAGGTGAGCAGTTCTTC. Amino acid sequence: CASEPPPSGRGEQFF.

This clonotype is labeled as medium-sized. The chain joins TRBV12-3 or TRBV12-4 to TRBJ1-2; D ambiguous. This CDR3 is built from 14 residues. V gave up 2 bases and J gave up 4 bases, with 11 bases separating them. The CDR3 bases are TGTGCCAGCAGTTTACCCGGGTGGGGCTATGGCTACACCTTC. Translation: CASSLPGWGYGYTF.

This clonotype was recorded at least ten times. The chain is built from TRBV12-3 or TRBV12-4 and TRBJ2-5; D possibly corresponds to TRBD1 (5 bases). Deletions cut 8 bases from V and 2 bases from J, with 18 bases between. The CDR3 is made up of 15 amino acids. CDR3 nucleotide sequence: TGTGCCAGCGGGCTCCGCGAAGGGGTTCAAGAGACCCAGTACTTC. Encoded protein: CASGLREGVQETQYF.

This clonotype showed up many times. This chain connects TRBV7-6 to TRBJ2-1; TRBD2 matches 11 bases. The CDR3 covers 15 residues. CDR1 is SGHVS and CDR2 is FNYEAQ in the germline V gene. V trimming: 4 bases; J trimming: 5 bases; junction bases outside the gene matches: 4. Written as DNA, the CDR3 is TGTGCCAGCAGCTCGGGACTAGCGGACCACAATGAGCAGTTCTTC. It specifies CASSSGLADHNEQFF. Variable domain in full (rest from reference TRBV7-6 and TRBJ2-1): GAGVSQSPRYKVTKRGQDVALRCDPISGHVSLYWYRQALGQGPEFLTYFNYEAQQDKSGLPNDRFSAERPEGSISTLTIQRTEQRDSAMYRCASSSGLADHNEQFFGPGTRLTVL.

Judged by abundance, this clonotype is medium-sized. The chain joins TRBV9 to TRBJ2-3; D possibly corresponds to TRBD2 (7 bases). This CDR3 contains 17 residues. V dropped 4 bases and J dropped 0 bases, with 18 bases sitting between them. In germline, CDR1 is SGDLS, CDR2 YYNGEE. The CDR3 coding sequence is TGTGCCAGCAGCTGGGGGGGCACACCAGCTAGCACAGATACGCAGTATTTT. It yields the protein CASSWGGTPASTDTQYF. Looking up the rest from reference TRBV9 and TRBJ2-3 gives the full variable domain: DSGVTQTPKHLITATGQRVTLRCSPRSGDLSVYWYQQSLDQGLQFLIQYYNGEERAKGNILERFSAQQFPDLHSELNLSSLELGDSALYFCASSWGGTPASTDTQYFGPGTRLTVL.

This clonotype has ten or more counts. The chain joins TRBV29-1 to TRBJ1-2; D unresolved. The germline V gene has CDR1 SQVTM and CDR2 ANQGSEA. The CDR3 is made up of 14 amino acids. The V and J ends lost 4 bases and 4 bases respectively, with 16 bases between them. The CDR3 bases are TGCAGCGTTGGGTACTCGAGGGTTCCCTATGGCTACACCTTC. Protein: CSVGYSRVPYGYTF.

In this sample, this clonotype turned up many times. V gene TRBV6-6 combines with J gene TRBJ2-3; TRBD1 aligns across 8 bases. From germline, CDR1 is MNHNY and CDR2 SVGAGI (reference sequence). V gave up 7 bases and J gave up 0 bases; unmatched junction bases: 6. The CDR3 sequence is 15 residues long. CDR3 DNA: TGTGCCAGCACCTGGACAGGGACTAGCACAGATACGCAGTATTTT. Translation: CASTWTGTSTDTQYF.

This clonotype was seen repeatedly, ten times or more. The V and J genes are TRBV9 and TRBJ2-3; no definite D call. V gave up 0 bases and J gave up 2 bases, with 10 bases separating them. CDR3 length: 15 residues. Germline lookup yields CDR1 SGDLS and CDR2 YYNGEE. Written as DNA, the CDR3 is TGTGCCAGCAGCGTAGAGGGTAGGGCCACAGATACGCAGTATTTT. Translation: CASSVEGRATDTQYF.

The rearrangement uses TRBV2 and TRBJ2-7, with D unclear. The DNA end is more similar to TRBJ2-5, so the J call may be wrong. Germline V gene data show CDR1 as SNHLY and CDR2 as FYNNEI. The CDR3 extends over 12 amino acids. The CDR3 coding sequence is TGTGCCAGCAGCGCCCGACGGGAGACCCAGTACTTC. Its protein product is CASSARRETQYF.

This clonotype was seen repeatedly, ten times or more. V gene TRBV28 combines with J gene TRBJ2-5; TRBD1 matches at 8 bases. CDR1 and CDR2 from the germline V gene are MDHEN and SYDVKM. The length of the CDR3 is 16 residues. Unmatched junction bases numbered 3, after V lost 0 bases and J lost 0 bases. For the CDR3, the DNA is TGTGCCAGCAGTTTATGGCAGGGGGCGCACCAAGAGACCCAGTACTTC. This sequence encodes CASSLWQGAHQETQYF.